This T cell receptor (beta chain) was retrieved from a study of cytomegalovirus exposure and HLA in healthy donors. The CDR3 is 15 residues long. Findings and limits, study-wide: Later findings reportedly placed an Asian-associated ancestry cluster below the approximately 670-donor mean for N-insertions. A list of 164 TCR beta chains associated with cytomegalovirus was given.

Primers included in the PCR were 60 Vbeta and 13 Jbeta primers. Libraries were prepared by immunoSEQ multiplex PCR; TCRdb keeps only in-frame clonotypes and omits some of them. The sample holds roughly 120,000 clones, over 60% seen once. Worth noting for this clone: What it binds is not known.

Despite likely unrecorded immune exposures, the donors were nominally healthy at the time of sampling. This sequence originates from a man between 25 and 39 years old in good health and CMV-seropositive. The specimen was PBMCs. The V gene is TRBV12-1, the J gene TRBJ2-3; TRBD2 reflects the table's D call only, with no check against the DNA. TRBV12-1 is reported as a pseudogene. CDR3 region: CASSSQDFLTDTQYF. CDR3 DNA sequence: TGTGCCAGCAGCTCCCAGGACTTCCTCACAGATACGCAGTATTTT.